Shown below are 10 T cell receptor beta chains from a single sample sequenced in a study of graft-versus-host responses after intestinal transplantation. No antigen has been assigned to these receptors. TCRdb's copy holds only in-frame clones and misses some; the assay was immunoSEQ multiplex PCR. The table includes 130,000 or so clones, 80% to 95% detected once. Sample: unstimulated CD4+ T cells sorted from spleen or lymph node cells, taken before intestinal transplant. Receptors were obtained from a human donor who received an intestinal transplant.

The chain links TRBV19 to TRBJ1-5, with D maybe TRBD1 (6 bases). Between the trimmed V and J ends, which lost 2 bases and 15 bases, there was a span of 14 bases. CDR1 is LNHDA and CDR2 is SQIVND in the germline V gene (reference sequence). The CDR3 has 12 amino acids. Here the CDR3 DNA reads TGTGCCAGTAGTATAACCCCAGGGGACTGGCATTTT. Protein: CASSITPGDWHF.

The chain carries TRBV2 and TRBJ2-1; 7 positions match TRBD2. CDR1 and CDR2 (germline): SNHLY, FYNNEI. The V segment lost 8 bases and the J segment 0 bases; nucleotides outside the gene matches: 1. The CDR3 spans 13 residues. The CDR3 here is CASWTSSYNEQFF. CDR3 nucleotides: TGTGCCAGCTGGACTAGCTCCTACAATGAGCAGTTCTTC. Full variable domain (rest looked up from reference TRBV2 and TRBJ2-1): EPEVTQTPSHQVTQMGQEVILRCVPISNHLYFYWYRQILGQKVEFLVSFYNNEISEKSEIFDDQFSVERPDGSNFTLKIRSTKLEDSAMYFCASWTSSYNEQFFGPGTRLTVL.

The chain employs TRBV5-1 and TRBJ2-1; 7 nucleotides align to TRBD1. This CDR3 is 17 amino acids long. V was clipped by 3 bases and J by 4 bases; unmatched bases: 13. The germline gives CDR1 SGHRS, CDR2 YFSETQ. The CDR3 here is CASSWDSPNKGYNEQFF. The CDR3 DNA is TGCGCCAGCAGCTGGGACAGTCCAAATAAAGGTTACAATGAGCAGTTCTTC.

CDR3 protein: CASSFWEGGEQYF. DNA of the CDR3: TGTGCCAGCAGTTTTTGGGAAGGGGGCGAGCAGTACTTC. This chain connects TRBV27 to TRBJ2-7, with D possibly TRBD1 on 6 matching bases. V dropped 3 bases and J dropped 6 bases, with 12 bases sitting between them. The CDR3 consists of 13 residues. Germline CDR1 is MNHEY and CDR2 is SMNVEV (reference sequence).

The chain employs TRBV7-2 and TRBJ2-4; D may match TRBD1 or TRBD2 (5 bases each). Trimming took off 1 base at V and 0 bases at J, with 13 bases between the two ends. In germline, CDR1 is SGHTA, CDR2 FQGNSA. The CDR3 runs to 17 residues. The CDR3 nucleotides are TGTGCCAGCAGCTTAGTTTCCGGGACCCTAGCCAAAAACATTCAGTACTTC. Amino acids: CASSLVSGTLAKNIQYF.

This clone was recorded once. This sequence joins TRBV2 and TRBJ2-1; 10 nucleotides match TRBD2. Germline V CDR1 and CDR2: SNHLY, FYNNEI. The CDR3 loop spans 12 amino acids. The J segment lost 15 bases and the V segment lost 6 bases, leaving 8 bases of the junction unmatched. CDR3 coding DNA: TGTGCCAGCAGAGGGCAGCGGGAGGGGCTGTTCTTC. Translated, it gives CASRGQREGLFF. Combining the CDR3 with reference TRBV2 and TRBJ2-1 gives the whole variable domain EPEVTQTPSHQVTQMGQEVILRCVPISNHLYFYWYRQILGQKVEFLVSFYNNEISEKSEIFDDQFSVERPDGSNFTLKIRSTKLEDSAMYFCASRGQREGLFFGPGTRLTVL.

The chain carries TRBV5-1 and TRBJ1-5; 9 bases line up with TRBD1. Germline V lookup: CDR1 SGHRS, CDR2 YFSETQ. The CDR3 contains 15 residues. V lost 4 bases and J lost 4; bases outside the gene matches: 6. The DNA for the CDR3 is TGCGCCAGCAGCCAGGGACAGGGCAGGAATCAGCCCCAGCATTTT. Translation: CASSQGQGRNQPQHF.

The CDR3 DNA follows: TGCGCCAGCAGTGGGAGGGGGACAGGATATTCGGCTGGGGCCAACGTCCTGACTTTC. Protein product: CASSGRGTGYSAGANVLTF. The genes are TRBV10-2 and TRBJ2-6, with 8 bases aligning to TRBD1. V lost 4 bases to trimming and J lost 2 bases; unmatched junction nucleotides: 13. CDR1 WSHSY and CDR2 SAAADI come from the germline V gene. CDR3 length equals 19 residues.

The CDR3 nucleotides are TGTGCCAGTAGTATACGCAGCGGGACAGATACGCAGTATTTT. This gives the protein CASSIRSGTDTQYF. This chain joins TRBV19 and TRBJ2-3; tentatively, D is TRBD2 (6 bases). V was cut by 2 bases and J by 3 bases, with 9 bases left in between. CDR3 length: 14 amino acids. Germline-derived CDR1 and CDR2 are LNHDA and SQIVND (reference sequence).

The J gene is TRBJ2-7, the V gene TRBV4-1; TRBD1 matches at 11 bases. Germline V gene lookup returns CDR1 MGHRA and CDR2 YSYEKL. The CDR3 covers 14 residues. V shed 4 bases, J shed 4 bases, and the junction held 3 bases outside the gene matches. CDR3 DNA sequence: TGCGCCAGCAGCCGGGGGACAGGGGGATACGAGCAGTACTTC. This encodes CASSRGTGGYEQYF.